This T cell receptor (beta chain) derives from a study of CD8 T cells in ankylosing spondylitis. General observations from the study: Clones tied to disease were said to be significantly enriched in matched ankylosing spondylitis synovial fluid. One TCR beta motif, made up of several highly homologous variants, appeared characteristic of ankylosing spondylitis blood. In reactive arthritis synovial fluid and blood, some motif variants had been reported before. CD8+ by phenotype, disease-linked clones were relatively rare in peripheral blood.

This clonotype was observed many times. The antigen remains undetermined. Libraries for TCR beta were made by quantitative 5'-RACE with molecular barcodes. Each CDR3 protein gets one entry after TCRdb re-called the 5' RACE reads with MiXCR. The table includes about 800,000 distinct CDR3 sequences, 12% detected once. The germline V gene encodes CDR1 SGHRS and CDR2 YFSETQ. Trimming at V came to 4 bases and at J to 6 bases, leaving 6 bases not matched to a gene. The CDR3 covers 13 residues. The sample taken for sequencing was blood, either unsorted or a sorted T cell fraction (not recorded which). The TCR originated in a male donor with ankylosing spondylitis. The V call is TRBV5-1, the J call TRBJ2-7; 8 bases align to TRBD1. CDR3 nucleotide sequence: TGCGCCAGCAGCGTCGACAGGGGAGGCGAGCAGTACTTC. As protein: CASSVDRGGEQYF.